The source of this TCR beta chain is a study of breast tumors, draining lymph nodes, adjacent tissues. This clonotype was observed at least ten times. Its antigen is not identified. One entry per CDR3 protein, called by TCRdb with MiXCR from the multiplex PCR reads. The data hold 170,000 or so distinct CDR3 sequences, with roughly a third observed a single time. Trimming removed 2 bases at V and 7 bases at J, with 12 bases between. Germline CDR1 MNHEY, CDR2 SMNVEV (reference sequence). The CDR3 extends over 15 amino acids. The lymph nodes were axillary draining lymph nodes from breast cancer patients. Study findings and constraints: Findings are consistent with lymph node origin and intratumoral expansion of most tumor T cells. Compared with lymph nodes, tumors were less diverse; compared with nontumor tissue, more. The lymph node origin of tumor T cells was framed as consistent with a hypothesis, not demonstrated. Luminal-like breast cancer showed significantly higher tumor–nontumor repertoire similarity than basal-like.

What was sequenced was axillary lymph node tissue. The source of this sequence is a female donor with breast cancer. Some clones in this sample may be carry-over from other donors' samples. The rearrangement links TRBV27 to TRBJ1-6; D is ambiguous. CDR3 amino acids: CASSLNPGANSPLHF. CDR3 DNA sequence: TGTGCCAGCAGTTTAAATCCGGGTGCAAATTCACCCCTCCACTTT.